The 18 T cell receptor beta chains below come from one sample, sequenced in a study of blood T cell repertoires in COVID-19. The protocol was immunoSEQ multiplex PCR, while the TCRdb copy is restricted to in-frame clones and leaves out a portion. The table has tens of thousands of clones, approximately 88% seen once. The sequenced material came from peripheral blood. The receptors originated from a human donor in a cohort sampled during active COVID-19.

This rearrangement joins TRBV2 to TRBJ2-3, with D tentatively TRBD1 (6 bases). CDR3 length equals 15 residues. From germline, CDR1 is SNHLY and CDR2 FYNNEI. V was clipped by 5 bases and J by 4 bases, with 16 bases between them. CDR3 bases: TGTGCCAGCAGTTGGGGGCAGAGTGTGCCAGATACGCAGTATTTT. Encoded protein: CASSWGQSVPDTQYF.

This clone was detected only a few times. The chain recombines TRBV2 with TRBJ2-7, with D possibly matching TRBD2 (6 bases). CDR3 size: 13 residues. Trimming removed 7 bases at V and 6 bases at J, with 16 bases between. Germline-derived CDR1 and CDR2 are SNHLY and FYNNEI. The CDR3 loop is CASKGGVGVEQYF. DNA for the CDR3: TGTGCCAGCAAAGGAGGGGTGGGGGTCGAGCAGTACTTC.

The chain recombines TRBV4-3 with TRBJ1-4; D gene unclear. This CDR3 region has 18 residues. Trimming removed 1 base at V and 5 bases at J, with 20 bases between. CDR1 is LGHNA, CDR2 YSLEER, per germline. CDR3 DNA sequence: TGCGCCAGCAGCCAAGGGGCGTCACAGCCCCTTCCAAATGAAAAACTGTTTTTT. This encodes CASSQGASQPLPNEKLFF.

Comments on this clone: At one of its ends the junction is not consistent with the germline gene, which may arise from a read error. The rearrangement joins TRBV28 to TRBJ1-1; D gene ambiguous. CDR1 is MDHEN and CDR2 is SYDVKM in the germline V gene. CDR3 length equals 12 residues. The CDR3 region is CASRLWSTEAFF. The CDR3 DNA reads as TGTGCCAGCAGGTTATGGAGCACTGAAGCTTTCTTT.

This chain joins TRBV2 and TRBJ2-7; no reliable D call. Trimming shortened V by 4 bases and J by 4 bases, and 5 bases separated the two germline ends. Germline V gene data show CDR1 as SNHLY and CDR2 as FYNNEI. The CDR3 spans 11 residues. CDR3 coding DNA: TGTGCCAGCAGTGGGCCTTACGAGCAGTACTTC. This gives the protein CASSGPYEQYF.

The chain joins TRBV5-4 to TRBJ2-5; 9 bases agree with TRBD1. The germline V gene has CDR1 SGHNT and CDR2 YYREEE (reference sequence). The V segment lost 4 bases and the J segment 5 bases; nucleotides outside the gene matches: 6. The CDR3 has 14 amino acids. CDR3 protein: CASSQQGAGETQYF. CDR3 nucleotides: TGTGCCAGCAGCCAACAGGGGGCAGGGGAGACCCAGTACTTC.

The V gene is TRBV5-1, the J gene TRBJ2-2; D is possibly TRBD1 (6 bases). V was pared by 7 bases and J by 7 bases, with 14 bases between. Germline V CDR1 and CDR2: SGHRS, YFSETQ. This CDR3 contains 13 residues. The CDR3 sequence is CASQQGFDGELFF. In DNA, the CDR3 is TGCGCCAGCCAACAGGGATTCGACGGGGAGCTGTTTTTT.

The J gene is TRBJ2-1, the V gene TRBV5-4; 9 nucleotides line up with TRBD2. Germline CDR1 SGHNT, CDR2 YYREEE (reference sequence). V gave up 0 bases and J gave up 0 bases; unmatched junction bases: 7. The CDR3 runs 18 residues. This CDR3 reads CASSLGAGGPSSYNEQFF. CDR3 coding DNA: TGTGCCAGCAGCTTGGGGGCGGGAGGGCCAAGCTCCTACAATGAGCAGTTCTTC.

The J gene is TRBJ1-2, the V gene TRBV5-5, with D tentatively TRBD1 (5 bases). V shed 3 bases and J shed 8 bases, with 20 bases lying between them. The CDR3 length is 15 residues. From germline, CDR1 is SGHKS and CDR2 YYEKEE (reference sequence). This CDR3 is CASSYEQDPWLGYTF. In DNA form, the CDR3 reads TGTGCCAGCAGCTACGAACAGGATCCCTGGCTCGGCTACACCTTC.

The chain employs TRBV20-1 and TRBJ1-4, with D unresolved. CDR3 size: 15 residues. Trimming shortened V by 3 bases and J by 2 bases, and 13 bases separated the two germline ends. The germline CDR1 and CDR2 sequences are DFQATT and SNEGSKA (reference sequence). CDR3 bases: TGCAGTGCTAGTATTCGGAGAGGGACTAATGAAAAACTGTTTTTT. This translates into CSASIRRGTNEKLFF.

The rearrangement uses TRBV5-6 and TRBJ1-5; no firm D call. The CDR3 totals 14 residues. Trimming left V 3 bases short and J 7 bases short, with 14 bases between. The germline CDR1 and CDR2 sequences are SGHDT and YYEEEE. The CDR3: CASSSEGTEQPQHF. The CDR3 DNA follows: TGTGCCAGCAGCTCCGAGGGTACGGAGCAGCCCCAGCATTTT.

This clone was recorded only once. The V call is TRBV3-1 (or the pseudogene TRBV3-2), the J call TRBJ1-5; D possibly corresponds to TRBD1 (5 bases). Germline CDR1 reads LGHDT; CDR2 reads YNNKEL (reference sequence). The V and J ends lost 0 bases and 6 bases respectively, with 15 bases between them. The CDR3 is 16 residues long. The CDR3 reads CASSQDGDSGSQPQHF. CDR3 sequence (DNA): TGTGCCAGCAGCCAAGATGGGGATTCAGGGTCTCAGCCCCAGCATTTT.

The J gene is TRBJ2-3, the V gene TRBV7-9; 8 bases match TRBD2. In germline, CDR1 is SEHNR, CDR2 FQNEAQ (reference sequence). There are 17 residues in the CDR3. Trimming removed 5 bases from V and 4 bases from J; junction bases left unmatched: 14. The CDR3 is CASSPRGSGSGSDTQYF. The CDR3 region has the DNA TGTGCCAGCAGCCCCCGAGGAAGCGGGAGTGGATCAGATACGCAGTATTTT.

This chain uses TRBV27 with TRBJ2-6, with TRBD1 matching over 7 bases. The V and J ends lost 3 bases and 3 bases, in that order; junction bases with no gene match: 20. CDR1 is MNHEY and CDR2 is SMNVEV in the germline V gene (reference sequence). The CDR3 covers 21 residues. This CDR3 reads CASSFLRTGAGGIGGANVLTF. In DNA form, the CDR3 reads TGTGCCAGCAGTTTTCTCCGAACCGGGGCAGGGGGAATAGGTGGGGCCAACGTCCTGACTTTC.

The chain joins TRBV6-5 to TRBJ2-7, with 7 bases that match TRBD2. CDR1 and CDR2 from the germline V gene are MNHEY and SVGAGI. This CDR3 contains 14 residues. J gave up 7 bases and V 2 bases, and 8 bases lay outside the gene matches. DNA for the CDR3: TGTGCCAGCAGTTACGTAAGCGGGGCCGGGGAGCAGTACTTC. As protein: CASSYVSGAGEQYF.

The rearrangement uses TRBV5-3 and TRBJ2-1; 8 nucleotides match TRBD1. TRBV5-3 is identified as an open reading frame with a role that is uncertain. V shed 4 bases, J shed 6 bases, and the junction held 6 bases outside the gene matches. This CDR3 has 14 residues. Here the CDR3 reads CARSPMTGVNEQFF. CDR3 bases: TGTGCCAGAAGCCCCATGACAGGGGTCAATGAGCAGTTCTTC.

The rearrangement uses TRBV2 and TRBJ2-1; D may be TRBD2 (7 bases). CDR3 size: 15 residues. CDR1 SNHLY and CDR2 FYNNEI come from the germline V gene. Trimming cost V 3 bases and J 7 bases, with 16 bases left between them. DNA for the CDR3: TGTGCCAGCAGTGATGCCGGGGGGCCTTGGAATGAGCAGTTCTTC. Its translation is CASSDAGGPWNEQFF.

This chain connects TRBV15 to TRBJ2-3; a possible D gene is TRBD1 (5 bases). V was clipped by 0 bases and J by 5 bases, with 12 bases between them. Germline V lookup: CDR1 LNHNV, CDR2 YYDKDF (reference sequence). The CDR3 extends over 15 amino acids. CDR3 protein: CATSRDRAGKDTQYF. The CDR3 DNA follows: TGTGCCACCAGCAGAGATAGGGCAGGGAAAGATACGCAGTATTTT.